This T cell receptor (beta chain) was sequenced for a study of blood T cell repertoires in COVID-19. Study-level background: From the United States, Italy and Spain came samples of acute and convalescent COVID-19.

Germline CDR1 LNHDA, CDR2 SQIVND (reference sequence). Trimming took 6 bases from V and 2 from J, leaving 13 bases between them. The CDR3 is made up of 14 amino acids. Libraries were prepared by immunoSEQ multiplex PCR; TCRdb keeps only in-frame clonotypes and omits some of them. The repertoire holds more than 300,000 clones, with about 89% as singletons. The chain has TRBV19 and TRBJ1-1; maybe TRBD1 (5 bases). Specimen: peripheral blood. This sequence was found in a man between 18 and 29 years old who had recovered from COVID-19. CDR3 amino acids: CASRFGHPNTEAFF. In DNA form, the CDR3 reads TGTGCCAGTAGGTTCGGACACCCAAACACTGAAGCTTTCTTT.